The 27 T cell receptor beta chains given below trace back to one sample, sequenced in a study of a mutant IDH1 vaccine in newly diagnosed glioma. Repertoires were generated with immunoSEQ multiplex PCR, while TCRdb's copy carries only in-frame clones and drops some. The sample gives tens of thousands of clones, roughly 83% of which show up once; over 4.5% is in the top ten. Antigen specificity for these receptors is unknown. Noted time point: week 35, safety follow-up. Each dose of the vaccine consisted of 300 ug of mutant IDH1 20-mer peptide, with topical imiquimod. Sequencing used PBMCs, obtained from a glioma patient whose treatment included an IDH1 peptide vaccine. The receptors originated from a woman aged 50 to 60 with glioma.

This clone has just a few counts. The chain couples TRBV28 to TRBJ1-1; no clear D gene. Between the trimmed V and J ends, which lost 5 bases and 1 base, there was a span of 11 bases. Germline assignment: CDR1 MDHEN and CDR2 SYDVKM. There are 14 residues in the CDR3. The CDR3, as DNA: TGTGCCAGCAGTGCCGCCTGGGGGAACACTGAAGCTTTCTTT. This codes for CASSAAWGNTEAFF.

V gene TRBV5-1 combines with J gene TRBJ1-1; D call uncertain. CDR1 is SGHRS and CDR2 is YFSETQ in the germline V gene. This CDR3 region has 14 residues. V lost 4 bases to trimming and J lost 2 bases, with 12 bases between them. The CDR3 DNA is TGCGCCAGCAGCGCACAGAGCACTAACACTGAAGCTTTCTTT. Residues: CASSAQSTNTEAFF.

The chain links TRBV5-4 to TRBJ2-7, with 9 bases identical to TRBD1. V lost 4 bases, J lost 6 bases, and 8 bases stayed unmatched. The CDR3 loop spans 14 amino acids. Germline loops: CDR1 SGHNT, CDR2 YYREEE (reference sequence). The CDR3 protein is CASSRTGTGREQYF. The CDR3 nucleotides read TGTGCCAGCAGCCGGACCGGGACAGGGCGCGAGCAGTACTTC.

This chain links TRBV6-4 with TRBJ2-5, with 9 bases lining up with TRBD2. V lost 4 bases, J lost 1 base, and 4 bases stayed unmatched. Looked up from germline, CDR1 is MRHNA and CDR2 is SNTAGT. The CDR3 is 15 amino acids. The CDR3 DNA follows: TGTGCCAGCAGTGCGGCGGGGGGGACCCAAGAGACCCAGTACTTC. Its translation is CASSAAGGTQETQYF.

The chain has TRBV5-1 and TRBJ2-5; 11 bases agree with TRBD1. Germline assignment: CDR1 SGHRS and CDR2 YFSETQ. The CDR3 length is 15 residues. V was clipped by 5 bases and J by 5 bases; unmatched bases: 8. The CDR3 protein is CASRRTGGGGETQYF. In DNA form, the CDR3 reads TGCGCCAGCAGACGGACAGGGGGCGGCGGGGAGACCCAGTACTTC.

The rearrangement joins TRBV6-5 to TRBJ1-1; no clear D gene. In germline, CDR1 is MNHEY, CDR2 SVGAGI. The CDR3 consists of 15 residues. The V gene lost 4 bases and the J gene lost 4 bases, with 16 bases spanning the gap. The CDR3 here is CASSSPRMGGTEAFF. CDR3 nucleotide sequence: TGTGCCAGCAGTTCCCCTCGAATGGGTGGCACTGAAGCTTTCTTT.

The rearrangement joins TRBV9 to TRBJ2-3; possible D gene TRBD2, 6 bases. Per germline, CDR1 SGDLS and CDR2 YYNGEE. The CDR3 loop spans 12 amino acids. V lost 6 bases and J lost 5, with 10 bases in between. This chain's CDR3 is CASTGAGDTQYF. DNA of the CDR3: TGTGCCAGCACCGGAGCGGGAGATACGCAGTATTTT.

This chain connects TRBV5-6 to TRBJ1-2; a possible D gene is TRBD1 (6 bases). The length of the CDR3 is 15 residues. The V and J ends lost 2 bases and 4 bases respectively, with 15 bases between them. Germline assignment: CDR1 SGHDT and CDR2 YYEEEE. The CDR3 bases are TGTGCCAGCAGCTTAAGCCAGGGGAGGGTCTATGGCTACACCTTC. This codes for CASSLSQGRVYGYTF.

V gene TRBV6-1 combines with J gene TRBJ1-4, with 8 bases matching TRBD1. Germline V gene sequence: CDR1 MNHNS, CDR2 SASEGT. CDR3 length: 15 residues. The trim removed 6 bases at V and 4 bases at J, leaving 7 bases unmatched. The CDR3, as DNA: TGTGCCAGCAGCGAGACCACAGGGGGTAATGAAAAACTGTTTTTT. Residues: CASSETTGGNEKLFF.

The chain links TRBV6-4 to TRBJ1-5, with 7 bases matching TRBD1. Germline CDR1 is MRHNA and CDR2 is SNTAGT. The CDR3 runs to 15 residues. After removal of 6 bases from V and 4 bases from J, the junction contained 9 bases not matched to a gene. CDR3 DNA sequence: TGTGCCAGCAGGACCACAGGGGTCGCAAATCAGCCCCAGCATTTT. Its protein product is CASRTTGVANQPQHF.

This clone was counted between two and nine times. The CDR3 sequence is CASRRGGSYEQYF. CDR3 nucleotide sequence: TGTGCCAGCAGGAGGGGGGGCTCCTACGAGCAGTACTTC. This chain uses TRBV6-5 with TRBJ2-7; a weak D match, TRBD2 (7 bases). Deletions cut 6 bases from V and 0 bases from J, with 9 bases between. The CDR3 sequence is 13 residues long. Germline V gene sequence: CDR1 MNHEY, CDR2 SVGAGI.

This chain links TRBV6-5 with TRBJ2-7, with 11 nucleotides matching TRBD1. Per the germline V gene, CDR1 is MNHEY and CDR2 is SVGAGI. The CDR3 length is 14 residues. Unmatched junction bases numbered 3, after V lost 6 bases and J lost 2 bases. The DNA for the CDR3 is TGTGCCAGCAGGCCGGGACAGGGGGCCTACGAGCAGTACTTC. This gives the protein CASRPGQGAYEQYF.

CDR3 bases: TGTGCCAGTAGTCCCCAAGGGCATTCCTACGAGCAGTACTTC. Protein sequence: CASSPQGHSYEQYF. V is TRBV19 and J is TRBJ2-7; unclear D gene. Germline CDR1 LNHDA, CDR2 SQIVND (reference sequence). V shed 5 bases and J shed 1 base, with 12 bases lying between them. The CDR3 is 14 amino acids.

The V and J genes are TRBV10-3 and TRBJ1-1, with TRBD1 matching over 7 bases. The CDR3 covers 15 residues. Germline V gene lookup returns CDR1 ENHRY and CDR2 SYGVKD. Losses at the gene ends were 4 bases for V and 4 bases for J; bases not matched to a gene: 9. The CDR3 nucleotides read TGTGCCATCAGTGGACAGGGTTATGGTGTCACTGAAGCTTTCTTT. This gives the protein CAISGQGYGVTEAFF.

The chain employs TRBV7-2 and TRBJ1-1, with D perhaps TRBD1 (6 bases). CDR1 and CDR2 from the germline V gene are SGHTA and FQGNSA. The length of the CDR3 is 13 residues. Trimming pared 6 bases from V and 6 bases from J, leaving 14 bases between. The DNA for the CDR3 is TGTGCCAGCAGGTTCCTGGGGGCGGCTGAAGCTTTCTTT. Translated, it gives CASRFLGAAEAFF.

The CDR3 loop reads CASSLTGALAGDPNTGELFF. Written as DNA, the CDR3 is TGCGCCAGCAGCCTTACCGGGGCACTAGCGGGGGACCCGAACACCGGGGAGCTGTTTTTT. The rearrangement links TRBV4-1 to TRBJ2-2, with 11 bases fitting TRBD2. Germline assignment: CDR1 MGHRA and CDR2 YSYEKL. The CDR3 spans 20 residues. With 4 bases clipped from V and 0 bases from J, the junction kept 13 bases outside the gene matches.

The sample holds one count of this clone. The chain is built from TRBV29-1 and TRBJ2-4; possible D gene TRBD1, 6 bases. This CDR3 has 14 residues. Per the germline V gene, CDR1 is SQVTM and CDR2 is ANQGSEA. With 5 bases removed from V and 3 bases from J, the gap between germline ends came to 14 bases. The CDR3 here is CSVTGRLDKNIQYF. DNA for the CDR3: TGCAGCGTTACAGGGAGATTGGACAAAAACATTCAGTACTTC.

This chain links TRBV7-9 with TRBJ2-3, with D hard to call. Germline V gene sequence: CDR1 SEHNR, CDR2 FQNEAQ (reference sequence). This CDR3 comprises 12 residues. Trimming shortened V by 2 bases and J by 2 bases, and 2 bases separated the two germline ends. The CDR3 is CASSLITDTQYF. The CDR3 DNA follows: TGTGCCAGCAGCTTAATCACAGATACGCAGTATTTT.

The chain carries TRBV11-2 and TRBJ2-7; 8 bases are a match to TRBD1. Germline V lookup: CDR1 SGHAT, CDR2 FQNNGV. V was clipped by 2 bases and J by 3 bases; unmatched bases: 6. The CDR3 is 15 amino acids. The DNA for the CDR3 is TGTGCCAGCAGCTTATCCCCCGGGACAGGCTACGAGCAGTACTTC. Translated, it gives CASSLSPGTGYEQYF.

The chain recombines TRBV6-1 with TRBJ1-1; no clear D gene. The germline V and J ends were trimmed by 3 bases and 6 bases, with 11 bases remaining between them. Germline-derived CDR1 and CDR2 are MNHNS and SASEGT. The length of the CDR3 is 13 residues. The CDR3 reads CASSDDGRPEAFF. The CDR3 bases are TGTGCCAGCAGTGACGATGGCAGGCCTGAAGCTTTCTTT.

V and J are TRBV4-1 and TRBJ2-7, with 10 positions matching TRBD1. The V and J ends lost 1 base and 0 bases, in that order; junction bases with no gene match: 3. The CDR3 has 16 amino acids. Per the germline V gene, CDR1 is MGHRA and CDR2 is YSYEKL. The CDR3, as DNA: TGCGCCAGCAGCCAAGTGGGACAGGGGTTCTCCTACGAGCAGTACTTC. Its translation is CASSQVGQGFSYEQYF.

The CDR3 here is CASSEVVAWPQHF. CDR3 in DNA: TGTGCCAGCAGTGAAGTTGTAGCGTGGCCCCAGCATTTT. The genes are TRBV6-1 and TRBJ1-5; D unclear. The length of the CDR3 is 13 residues. V lost 1 base and J 9 bases, leaving 10 bases between the germline ends. Germline CDR1 reads MNHNS; CDR2 reads SASEGT.

The chain combines TRBV2 with TRBJ1-5; D call uncertain. Germline CDR1 and CDR2: SNHLY and FYNNEI. The CDR3 runs 16 residues. Trimming shortened V by 5 bases and J by 6 bases, and 20 bases separated the two germline ends. The CDR3 region is CASSKEGRRQGQPQHF. In DNA, the CDR3 is TGTGCCAGCAGTAAAGAAGGGAGGCGACAAGGTCAGCCCCAGCATTTT.

CDR3 sequence (DNA): TGCGCCAGCAGCCACCAACGGAGGGGAGAAGCTTTCTTT. Its protein product is CASSHQRRGEAFF. This chain uses TRBV4-3 with TRBJ1-1; D is possibly TRBD1 (5 bases). Trimming shortened V by 3 bases and J by 8 bases, and 13 bases separated the two germline ends. CDR3 size: 13 residues. Germline V CDR1 and CDR2: LGHNA, YSLEER.

V gene TRBV9 combines with J gene TRBJ2-7; D possibly uses TRBD1 or TRBD2 (5 bases each). Germline CDR1 reads SGDLS; CDR2 reads YYNGEE. The CDR3 length is 15 residues. Trimming took off 3 bases at V and 4 bases at J, with 17 bases between the two ends. The CDR3 is CASSAGTFGLYEQYF. Written as DNA, the CDR3 is TGTGCCAGCAGCGCCGGGACCTTCGGATTGTACGAGCAGTACTTC.

The chain couples TRBV11-3 to TRBJ1-1; possible D gene TRBD1, 5 bases. The V end lost 11 bases, the J end lost 5 bases, and 21 bases lay between the germline ends. CDR3 length: 14 amino acids. The germline V gene has CDR1 SGHNT and CDR2 YENEEA. The CDR3 DNA sequence: TGTGCCTCAGATAAGGGCCATCAGGGTACTGAAGCTTTCTTT. Its translation: CASDKGHQGTEAFF.

As for this clone: Its ends do not fully match the called genes, so a read error is possible. The chain employs TRBV4-3 and TRBJ2-1, with 8 bases that match TRBD2. This CDR3 is built from 15 residues. Germline CDR1 is LGHNA and CDR2 is YSLEER. The CDR3 loop is CASSQDLNGRGARIF. The CDR3, as DNA: TGCGCCAGCAGCCAAGATCTTAACGGGCGGGGGGCGAGAATCTTC.